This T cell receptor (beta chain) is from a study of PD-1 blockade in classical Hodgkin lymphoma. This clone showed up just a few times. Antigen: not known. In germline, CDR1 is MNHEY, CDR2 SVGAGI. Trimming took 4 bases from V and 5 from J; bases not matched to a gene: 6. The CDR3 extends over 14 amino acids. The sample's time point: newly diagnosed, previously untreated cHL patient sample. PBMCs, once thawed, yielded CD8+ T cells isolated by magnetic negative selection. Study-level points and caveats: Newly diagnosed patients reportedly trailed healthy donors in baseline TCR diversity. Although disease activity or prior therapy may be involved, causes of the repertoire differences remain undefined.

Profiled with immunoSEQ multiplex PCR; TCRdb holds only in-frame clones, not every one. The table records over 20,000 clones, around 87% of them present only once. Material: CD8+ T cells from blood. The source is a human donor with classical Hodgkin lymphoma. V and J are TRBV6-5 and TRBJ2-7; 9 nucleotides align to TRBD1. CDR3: CASSWDRVVDEQYF. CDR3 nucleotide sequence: TGTGCCAGCAGTTGGGACAGGGTTGTGGACGAGCAGTACTTC.